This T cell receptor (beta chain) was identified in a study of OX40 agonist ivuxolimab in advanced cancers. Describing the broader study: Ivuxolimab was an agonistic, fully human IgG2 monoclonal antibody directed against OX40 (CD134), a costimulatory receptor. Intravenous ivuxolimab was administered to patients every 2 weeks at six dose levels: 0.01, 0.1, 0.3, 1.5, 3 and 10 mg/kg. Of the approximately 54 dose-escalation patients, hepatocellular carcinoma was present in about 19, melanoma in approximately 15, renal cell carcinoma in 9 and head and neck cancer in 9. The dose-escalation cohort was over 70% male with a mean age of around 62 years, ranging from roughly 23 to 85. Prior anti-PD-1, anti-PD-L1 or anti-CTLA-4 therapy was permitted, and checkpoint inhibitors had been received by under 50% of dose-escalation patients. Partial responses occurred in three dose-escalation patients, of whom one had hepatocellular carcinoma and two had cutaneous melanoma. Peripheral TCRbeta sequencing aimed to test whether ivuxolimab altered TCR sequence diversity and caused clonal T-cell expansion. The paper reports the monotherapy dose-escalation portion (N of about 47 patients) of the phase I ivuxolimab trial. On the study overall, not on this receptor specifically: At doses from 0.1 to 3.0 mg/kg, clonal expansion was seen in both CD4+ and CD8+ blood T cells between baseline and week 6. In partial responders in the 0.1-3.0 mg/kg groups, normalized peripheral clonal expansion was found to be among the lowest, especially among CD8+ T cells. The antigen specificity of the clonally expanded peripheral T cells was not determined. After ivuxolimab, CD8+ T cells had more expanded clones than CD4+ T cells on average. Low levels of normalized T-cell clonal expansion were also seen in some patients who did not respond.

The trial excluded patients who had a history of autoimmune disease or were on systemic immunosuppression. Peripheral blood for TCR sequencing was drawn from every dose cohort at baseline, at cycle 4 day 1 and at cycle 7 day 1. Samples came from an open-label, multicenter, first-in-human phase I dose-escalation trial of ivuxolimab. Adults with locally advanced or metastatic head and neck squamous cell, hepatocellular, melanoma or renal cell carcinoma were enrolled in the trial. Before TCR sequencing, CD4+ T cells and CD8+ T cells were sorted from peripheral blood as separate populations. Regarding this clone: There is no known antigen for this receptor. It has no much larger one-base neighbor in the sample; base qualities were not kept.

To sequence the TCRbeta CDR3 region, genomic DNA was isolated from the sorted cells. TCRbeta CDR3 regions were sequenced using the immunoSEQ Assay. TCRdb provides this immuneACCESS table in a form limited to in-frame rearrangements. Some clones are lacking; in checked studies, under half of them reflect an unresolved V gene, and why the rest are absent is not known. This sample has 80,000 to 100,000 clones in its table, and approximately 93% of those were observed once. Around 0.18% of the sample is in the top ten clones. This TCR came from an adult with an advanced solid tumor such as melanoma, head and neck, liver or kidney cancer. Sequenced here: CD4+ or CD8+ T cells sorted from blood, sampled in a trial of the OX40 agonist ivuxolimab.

The nucleotide sequence reads as follows: TGTGCCAGTAGTGGGTTGAGCGCCTACGAGCAGTACTTC. Its product reads: CASSGLSAYEQYF. The rearranged chain carries TRBV19 and TRBJ2-7; no D gene is confidently identified. V loses 5 bases of germline sequence and J loses 2 bases, and the interval between the two ends is 10 bases. Spanning cysteine to phenylalanine, the CDR3 consists of 13 amino acids. Only the CDR3 portion is preserved as DNA: 39 bases, with reading frame beginning at the first base. CDR1 LNHDA and CDR2 SQIVND were looked up in the germline V gene (reference sequence). The full variable domain, with segments outside the CDR3 supplied by the reference TRBV19 and TRBJ2-7 proteins, appears as DGGITQSPKYLFRKEGQNVTLSCEQNLNHDAMYWYRQDPGQGLRLIYYSQIVNDFQKGDIAEGYSVSREKKESFPLTVTSAQKNPTAFYLCASSGLSAYEQYFGPGTRLTVT.